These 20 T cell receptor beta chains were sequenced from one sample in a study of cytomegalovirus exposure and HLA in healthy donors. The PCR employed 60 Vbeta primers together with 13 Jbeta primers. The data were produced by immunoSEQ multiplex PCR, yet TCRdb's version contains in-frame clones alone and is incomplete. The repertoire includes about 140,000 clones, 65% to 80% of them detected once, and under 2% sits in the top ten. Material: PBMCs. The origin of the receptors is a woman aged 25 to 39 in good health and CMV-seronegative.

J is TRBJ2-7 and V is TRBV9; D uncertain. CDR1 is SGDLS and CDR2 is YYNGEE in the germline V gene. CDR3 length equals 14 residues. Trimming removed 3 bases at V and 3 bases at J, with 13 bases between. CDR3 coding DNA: TGTGCCAGCAGCGCCCAGGCCGCCAGCTACGAGCAGTACTTC. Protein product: CASSAQAASYEQYF.

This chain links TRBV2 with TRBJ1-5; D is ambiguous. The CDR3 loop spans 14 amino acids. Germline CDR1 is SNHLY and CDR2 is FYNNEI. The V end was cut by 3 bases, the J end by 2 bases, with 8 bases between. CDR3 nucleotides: TGTGCCAGCAGTGATCGGGAGGGCAATCAGCCCCAGCATTTT. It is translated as CASSDREGNQPQHF.

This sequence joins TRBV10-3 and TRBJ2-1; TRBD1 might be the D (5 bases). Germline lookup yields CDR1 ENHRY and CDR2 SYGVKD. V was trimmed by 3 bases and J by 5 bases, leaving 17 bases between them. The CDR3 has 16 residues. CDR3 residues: CAISDWSRGRDNEQFF. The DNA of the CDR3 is TGTGCCATCAGTGATTGGTCAAGGGGAAGGGACAATGAGCAGTTCTTC.

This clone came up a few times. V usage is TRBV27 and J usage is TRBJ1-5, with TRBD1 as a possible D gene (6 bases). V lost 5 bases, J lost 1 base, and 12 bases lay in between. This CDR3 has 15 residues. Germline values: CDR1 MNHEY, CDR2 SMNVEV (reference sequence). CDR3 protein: CASSLRGGSNQPQHF. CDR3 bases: TGTGCCAGCAGTCTGAGGGGGGGCAGCAATCAGCCCCAGCATTTT.

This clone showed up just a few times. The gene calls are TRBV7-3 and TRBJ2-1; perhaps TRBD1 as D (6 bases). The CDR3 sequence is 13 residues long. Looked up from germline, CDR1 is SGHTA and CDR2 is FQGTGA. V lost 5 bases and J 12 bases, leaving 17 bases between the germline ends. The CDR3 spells CASSGNSQGPQFF. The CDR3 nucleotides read TGTGCCAGCAGCGGTAACTCGCAGGGGCCGCAGTTCTTC.

The CDR3 protein is CASSQAAAGGPNEQFF. CDR3 bases: TGTGCCAGCAGCCAGGCGGCGGCGGGAGGTCCGAATGAGCAGTTCTTC. J is TRBJ2-1 and V is TRBV4-2; 8 bases agree with TRBD2. Germline V gene lookup returns CDR1 LGHNA and CDR2 YNFKEQ. Trimming took 3 bases from V and 7 from J; bases not matched to a gene: 11. This CDR3 region has 16 residues.

CDR3 in amino acids: CASSIDLLQAGGANVLTF. The DNA of the CDR3 is TGTGCCAGTAGTATAGATCTTCTGCAGGCGGGCGGGGCCAACGTCCTGACTTTC. The gene calls are TRBV19 and TRBJ2-6; tentative D call: TRBD2 (5 bases). V was cut by 0 bases and J by 4 bases, with 16 bases left in between. Germline V gene lookup returns CDR1 LNHDA and CDR2 SQIVND (reference sequence). The CDR3 is made up of 18 amino acids.

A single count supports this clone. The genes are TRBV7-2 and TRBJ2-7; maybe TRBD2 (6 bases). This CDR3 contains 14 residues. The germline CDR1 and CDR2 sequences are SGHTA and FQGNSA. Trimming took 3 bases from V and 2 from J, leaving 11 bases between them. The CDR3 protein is CASSFSGNTYEQYF. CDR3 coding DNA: TGTGCCAGCAGCTTTAGCGGTAATACCTACGAGCAGTACTTC.

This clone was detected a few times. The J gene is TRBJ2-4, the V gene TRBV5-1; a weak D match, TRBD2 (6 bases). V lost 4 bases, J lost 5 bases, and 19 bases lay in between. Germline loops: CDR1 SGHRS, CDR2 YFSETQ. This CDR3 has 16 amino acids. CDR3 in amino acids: CASSNQFGAGQNIQYF. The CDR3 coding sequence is TGCGCCAGCAGCAATCAATTCGGGGCGGGACAAAACATTCAGTACTTC.

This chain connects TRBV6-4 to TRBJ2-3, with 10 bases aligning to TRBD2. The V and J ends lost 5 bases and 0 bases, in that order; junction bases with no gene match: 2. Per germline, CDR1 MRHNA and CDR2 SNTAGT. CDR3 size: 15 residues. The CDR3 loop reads CASSSGGASTDTQYF. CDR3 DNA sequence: TGTGCCAGCAGTAGCGGGGGGGCTAGCACAGATACGCAGTATTTT.

CDR3 coding DNA: TGTGCCAGCAGCTTAGGGGCCAGCCGGTCCTACGAGCAGTACTTC. Translation gives CASSLGASRSYEQYF. The chain links TRBV7-2 to TRBJ2-7; unclear D gene. Deletions cut 1 base from V and 1 base from J, with 11 bases between. In germline, CDR1 is SGHTA, CDR2 FQGNSA. This CDR3 region has 15 residues.

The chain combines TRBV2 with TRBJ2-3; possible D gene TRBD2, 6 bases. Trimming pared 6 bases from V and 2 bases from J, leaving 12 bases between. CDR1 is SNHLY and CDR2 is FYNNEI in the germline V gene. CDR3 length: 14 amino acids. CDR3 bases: TGTGCCAGCAGCTCCCGGGAGTACACAGATACGCAGTATTTT. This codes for CASSSREYTDTQYF. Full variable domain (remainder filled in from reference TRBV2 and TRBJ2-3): EPEVTQTPSHQVTQMGQEVILRCVPISNHLYFYWYRQILGQKVEFLVSFYNNEISEKSEIFDDQFSVERPDGSNFTLKIRSTKLEDSAMYFCASSSREYTDTQYFGPGTRLTVL.

CDR3 coding DNA: TGTGCCAGCAGCCCGACTAGCGGGAGTGGGGATGAGCAGTTCTTC. Amino acids: CASSPTSGSGDEQFF. The V gene is TRBV6-6, the J gene TRBJ2-1, with 12 positions matching TRBD2. The ends lost 6 bases at V and 8 bases at J; junction bases unmatched: 8. The germline V gene encodes CDR1 MNHNY and CDR2 SVGAGI (reference sequence). The CDR3 has 15 residues.

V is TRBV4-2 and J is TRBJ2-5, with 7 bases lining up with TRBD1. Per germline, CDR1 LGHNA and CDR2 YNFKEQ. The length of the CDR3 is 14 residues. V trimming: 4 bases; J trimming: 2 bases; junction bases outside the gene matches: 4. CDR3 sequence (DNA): TGTGCCAGCAGCCCCCTGGGACAGCAAGAGACCCAGTACTTC. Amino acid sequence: CASSPLGQQETQYF.

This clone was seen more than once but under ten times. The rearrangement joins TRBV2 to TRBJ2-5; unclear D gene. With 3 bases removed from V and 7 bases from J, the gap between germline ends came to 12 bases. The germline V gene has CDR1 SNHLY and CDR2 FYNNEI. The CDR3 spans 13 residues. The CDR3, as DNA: TGTGCCAGCAGTGATGACGGAGCTGGGACCCAGTACTTC. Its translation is CASSDDGAGTQYF.

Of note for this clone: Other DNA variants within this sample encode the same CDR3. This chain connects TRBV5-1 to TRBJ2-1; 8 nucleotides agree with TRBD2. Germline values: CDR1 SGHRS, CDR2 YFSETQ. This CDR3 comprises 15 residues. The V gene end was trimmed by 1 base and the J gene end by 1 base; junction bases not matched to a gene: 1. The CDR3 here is CASSLRGGSYNEQFF. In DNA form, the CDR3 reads TGCGCCAGCAGCTTGCGGGGGGGTTCCTACAATGAGCAGTTCTTC. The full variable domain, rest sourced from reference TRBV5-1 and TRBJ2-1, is KAGVTQTPRYLIKTRGQQVTLSCSPISGHRSVSWYQQTPGQGLQFLFEYFSETQRNKGNFPGRFSGRQFSNSRSEMNVSTLELGDSALYLCASSLRGGSYNEQFFGPGTRLTVL.

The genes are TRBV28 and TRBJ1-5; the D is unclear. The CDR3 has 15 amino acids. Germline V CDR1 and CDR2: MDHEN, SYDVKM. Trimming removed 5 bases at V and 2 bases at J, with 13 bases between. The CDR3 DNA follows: TGTGCCAGCAGTGGTGAGTCGGGTGGCAATCAGCCCCAGCATTTT. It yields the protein CASSGESGGNQPQHF.

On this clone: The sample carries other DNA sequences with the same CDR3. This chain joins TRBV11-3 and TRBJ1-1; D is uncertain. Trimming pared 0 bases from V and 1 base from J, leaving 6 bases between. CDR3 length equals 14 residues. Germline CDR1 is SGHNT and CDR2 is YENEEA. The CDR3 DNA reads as TGTGCCAGCAGCTTAGATGGAGGGAACACTGAAGCTTTCTTT. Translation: CASSLDGGNTEAFF.

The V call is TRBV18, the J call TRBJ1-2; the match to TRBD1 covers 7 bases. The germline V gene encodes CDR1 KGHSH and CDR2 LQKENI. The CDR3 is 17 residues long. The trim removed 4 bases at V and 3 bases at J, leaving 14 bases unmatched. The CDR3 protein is CASSRGPSQGEDYGYTF. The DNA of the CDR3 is TGTGCCAGCTCACGGGGACCGTCCCAGGGGGAGGACTATGGCTACACCTTC.

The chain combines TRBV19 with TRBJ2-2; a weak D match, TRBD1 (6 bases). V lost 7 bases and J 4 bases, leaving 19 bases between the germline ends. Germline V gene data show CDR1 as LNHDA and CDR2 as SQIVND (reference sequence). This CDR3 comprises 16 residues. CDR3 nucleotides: TGTGCCAGTACCCTGCGATTGGGGGCGGGCACCGGGGAGCTGTTTTTT. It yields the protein CASTLRLGAGTGELFF.